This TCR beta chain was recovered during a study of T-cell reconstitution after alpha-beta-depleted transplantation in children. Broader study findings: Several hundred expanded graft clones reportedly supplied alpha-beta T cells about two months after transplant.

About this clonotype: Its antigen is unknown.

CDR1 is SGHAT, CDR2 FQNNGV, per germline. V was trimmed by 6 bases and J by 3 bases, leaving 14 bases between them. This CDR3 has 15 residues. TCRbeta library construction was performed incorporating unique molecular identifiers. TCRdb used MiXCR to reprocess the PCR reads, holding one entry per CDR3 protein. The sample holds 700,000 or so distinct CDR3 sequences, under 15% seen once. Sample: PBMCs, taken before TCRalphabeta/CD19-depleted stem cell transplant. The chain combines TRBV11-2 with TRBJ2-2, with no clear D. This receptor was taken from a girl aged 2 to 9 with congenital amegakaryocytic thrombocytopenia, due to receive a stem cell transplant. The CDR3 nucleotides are TGTGCCAGCAGTTTGGTGGTAGGGTACACCGGGGAGCTGTTTTTT. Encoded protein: CASSLVVGYTGELFF.